This T cell receptor (beta chain) was documented in a study of blood T cells in healthy people across ages. This CDR3 has 14 residues. The authors ran a second PCR of roughly 6 to 12 cycles using a sample-barcoded 5' primer and a J-beta primer mix. TCRdb passed the 5' RACE reads through MiXCR, listing each CDR3 protein once. The sample carries about 1,500,000 distinct CDR3 sequences, 35% to 45% recorded once. The sample was blood. This clonotype originated in a woman under 30 in good health. This sequence joins TRBV21-1 and TRBJ2-7. TRBV21-1 is classified as a pseudogene. The CDR3 spells CASSPFSEPYEQYF. The CDR3 DNA follows: TGTGCCAGCAGCCCTTTCTCGGAACCCTACGAGCAGTACTTC.